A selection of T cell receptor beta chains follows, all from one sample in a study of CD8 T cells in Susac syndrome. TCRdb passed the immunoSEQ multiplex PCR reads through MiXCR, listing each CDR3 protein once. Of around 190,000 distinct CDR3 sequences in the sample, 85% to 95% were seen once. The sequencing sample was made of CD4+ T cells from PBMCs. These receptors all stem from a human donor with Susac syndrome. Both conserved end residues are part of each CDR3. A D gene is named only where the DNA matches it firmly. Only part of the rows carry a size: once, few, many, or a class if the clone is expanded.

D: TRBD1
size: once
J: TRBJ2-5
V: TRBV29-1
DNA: TGCAGCGTTGAAGATCGGTTGACAGGGGATGGGACCCAGTACTTC
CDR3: CSVEDRLTGDGTQYF

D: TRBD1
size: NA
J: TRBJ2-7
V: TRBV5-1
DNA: TGCGCCAGCAGCCCCTTGGACAGGTTGGGTGAGCAGTACTTC
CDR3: CASSPLDRLGEQYF

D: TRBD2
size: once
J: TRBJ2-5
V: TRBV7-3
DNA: TGTGCCAGCAGCTTCACCGGGACTAGCGGGGATTTGTACTTC
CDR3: CASSFTGTSGDLYF

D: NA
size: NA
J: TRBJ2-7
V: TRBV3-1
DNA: TGTGCCAGCACCGGGAGAGCAAGCTACGAGCAGTACTTC
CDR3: CASTGRASYEQYF

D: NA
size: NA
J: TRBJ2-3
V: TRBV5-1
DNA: TGCGCCAGCAGCTTGGAGATGTATACGCAGTATTTT
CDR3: CASSLEMYTQYF

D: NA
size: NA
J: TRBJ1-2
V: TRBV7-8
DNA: TGTGCCAGCAGCTTAGGGGGAATGGGCTATGGCTACACCTTC
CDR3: CASSLGGMGYGYTF

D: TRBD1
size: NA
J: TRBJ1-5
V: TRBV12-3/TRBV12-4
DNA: TGTGCCAGCAGCAGGGACAGGGGCGATCAGCCCCAGCATTTT
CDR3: CASSRDRGDQPQHF

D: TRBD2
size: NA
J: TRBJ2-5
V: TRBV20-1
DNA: TGCAGTGCTAGAGTGGGACTAGCGGGGGTAGGGACCCAGTACTTC
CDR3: CSARVGLAGVGTQYF

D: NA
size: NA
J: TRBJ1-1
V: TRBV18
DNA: TGTGCCAGCTCACCTCCGAACAGAAACACTGAAGCTTTCTTT
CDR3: CASSPPNRNTEAFF

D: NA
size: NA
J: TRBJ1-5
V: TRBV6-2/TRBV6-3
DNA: TGTGCCAGCAGTGAGGTTTATCAGCCCCAGCATTTT
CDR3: CASSEVYQPQHF

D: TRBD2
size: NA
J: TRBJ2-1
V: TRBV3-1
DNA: TGTGCCAGCAGCCCCCTCAGCGGGGGTTACAATGAGCAGTTCTTC
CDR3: CASSPLSGGYNEQFF

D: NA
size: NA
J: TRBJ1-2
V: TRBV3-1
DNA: TGTGCCAGCAGCCAAGCGAGGAGCGACTATGGCTACACCTTC
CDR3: CASSQARSDYGYTF

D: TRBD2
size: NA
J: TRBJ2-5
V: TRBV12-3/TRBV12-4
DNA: TGTGCCAGCAGCGTTAGCGGGGGGGCCTTTGAGACCCAGTACTTC
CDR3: CASSVSGGAFETQYF

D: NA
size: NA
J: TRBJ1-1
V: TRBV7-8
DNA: TGTGCCAGCAGCTTGAATAGCTGGATGAACACTGAAGCTTTCTTT
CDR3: CASSLNSWMNTEAFF

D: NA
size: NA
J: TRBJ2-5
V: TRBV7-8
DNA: TGTGCCAGCAGCCAGTTTTGGGGTGGAGAGAGCCAAGAGACCCAGTACTTC
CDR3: CASSQFWGGESQETQYF

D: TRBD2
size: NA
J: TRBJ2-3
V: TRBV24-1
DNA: TGTGCCACCAGTGGCAGCGGGGGGCCGGGGGATACGCAGTATTTT
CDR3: CATSGSGGPGDTQYF

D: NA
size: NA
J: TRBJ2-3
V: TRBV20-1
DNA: TGCAGTGCTAGGGACGGTGCCTCAGATACGCAGTATTTT
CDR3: CSARDGASDTQYF

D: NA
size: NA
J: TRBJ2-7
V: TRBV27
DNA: TGTGCCAGCAGTTTAGTTCGCGGACCCTCCTACGAGCAGTACTTC
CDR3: CASSLVRGPSYEQYF

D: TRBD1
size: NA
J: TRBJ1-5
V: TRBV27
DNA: TGTGCCAGCAGTTCGACAGGGGGCGTTGGTCAGCCCCAGCATTTT
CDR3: CASSSTGGVGQPQHF

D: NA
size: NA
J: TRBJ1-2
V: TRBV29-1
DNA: TGCAGCGTGCCCCTAGCCTATGGCTACACCTTC
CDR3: CSVPLAYGYTF

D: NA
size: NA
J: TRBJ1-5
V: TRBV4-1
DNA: TGCGCCAGCAGCCAAGAAGGCGTGGGGGATCAGCCCCAGCATTTT
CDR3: CASSQEGVGDQPQHF

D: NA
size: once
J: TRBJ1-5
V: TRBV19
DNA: TGTGCCAGTAGTATACAGTGGAATCAGCCCCAGCATTTT
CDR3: CASSIQWNQPQHF

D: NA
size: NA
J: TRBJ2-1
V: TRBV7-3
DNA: TGTGCCAGCAGCCCCAAGGGGGGGGGCTACAATGAGCAGTTCTTC
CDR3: CASSPKGGGYNEQFF

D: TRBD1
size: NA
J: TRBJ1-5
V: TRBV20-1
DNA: TGCAGTGCCGTGGACAGGGCAATCAATCAGCCCCAGCATTTT
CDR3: CSAVDRAINQPQHF

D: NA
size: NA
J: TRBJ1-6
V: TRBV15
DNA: TGTGCCACCAGCAGAGTCTCGGGGACTCATTCACCCCTCCACTTT
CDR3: CATSRVSGTHSPLHF

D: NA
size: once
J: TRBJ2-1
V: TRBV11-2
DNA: TGTGCCAGCAGCTTAGGGGTGGGGTCCTACAATGAGCAGTTCTTC
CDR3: CASSLGVGSYNEQFF

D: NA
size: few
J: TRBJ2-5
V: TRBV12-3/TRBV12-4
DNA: TGTGCCAGCAGTTCCACTAGAGAGACCCAGTACTTC
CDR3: CASSSTRETQYF

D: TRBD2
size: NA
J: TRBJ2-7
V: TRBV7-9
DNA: TGTGCCAGCAGCCTCGGAGGCGGGGGGGCGACAGACGAGCAGTACTTC
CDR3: CASSLGGGGATDEQYF

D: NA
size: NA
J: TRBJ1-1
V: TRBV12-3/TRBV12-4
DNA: TGTGCCAGCAGTTTGAGGTACACTGAAGCTTTCTTT
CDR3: CASSLRYTEAFF

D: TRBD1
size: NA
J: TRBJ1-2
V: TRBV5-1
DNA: TGCGCCAGCAGCTTGGAAGGGGGCGAAGGTGGCTACACCTTC
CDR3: CASSLEGGEGGYTF

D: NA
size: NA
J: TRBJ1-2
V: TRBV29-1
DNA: TGCAGCGTTGGGTACAGGAACTATGGCTACACCTTC
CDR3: CSVGYRNYGYTF

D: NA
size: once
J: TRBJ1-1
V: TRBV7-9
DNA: TGTGCCAGCAGCATGCGGGGGGACAACACTGAAGCTTTCTTT
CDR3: CASSMRGDNTEAFF

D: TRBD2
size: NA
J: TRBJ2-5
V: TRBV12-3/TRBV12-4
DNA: TGTGCCAGCAGTACTGCTAGCGGACGGGTAGAGACCCAGTACTTC
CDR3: CASSTASGRVETQYF

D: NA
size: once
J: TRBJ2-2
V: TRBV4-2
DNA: TGTGCCAGCAGCCAAGTCACGAACACCGGGGAGCTGTTTTTT
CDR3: CASSQVTNTGELFF

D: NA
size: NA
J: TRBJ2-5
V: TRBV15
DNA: TGTGCCACCAGCAGAGACCCGGGAACAATAGAGACCCAGTACTTC
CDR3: CATSRDPGTIETQYF

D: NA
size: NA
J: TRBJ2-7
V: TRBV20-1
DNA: TGCAGTGCCATGGGGCCCTATTCGAGCTCCTACGAGCAGTACTTC
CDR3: CSAMGPYSSSYEQYF

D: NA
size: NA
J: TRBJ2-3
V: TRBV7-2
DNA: TGTGCCAGCCGGCTGGGGGCAGATACGCAGTATTTT
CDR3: CASRLGADTQYF

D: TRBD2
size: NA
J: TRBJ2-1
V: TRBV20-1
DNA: TGCAGTGCTAGAGATCCCGAGGCGGGGGGGCTTTACAATGAGCAGTTCTTC
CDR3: CSARDPEAGGLYNEQFF

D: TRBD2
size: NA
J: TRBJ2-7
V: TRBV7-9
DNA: TGTGCCAGCAGCTTAGCACTAGCGGGACCCCCCTACGAGCAGTACTTC
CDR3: CASSLALAGPPYEQYF

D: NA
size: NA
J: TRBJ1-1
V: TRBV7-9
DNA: TGTGCCAGCAGCTTAGGGGGGTTGGACACTGAAGCTTTCTTT
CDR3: CASSLGGLDTEAFF

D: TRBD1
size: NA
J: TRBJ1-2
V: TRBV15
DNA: TGTGCCACCAGCAGAGATCGACAGGGGGGCTATGGCTACACCTTC
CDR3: CATSRDRQGGYGYTF

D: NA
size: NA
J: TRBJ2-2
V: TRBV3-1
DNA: TGTGCCAGCAGCGTTAGGAAGGCGGTCGACACCGGGGAGCTGTTTTTT
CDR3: CASSVRKAVDTGELFF

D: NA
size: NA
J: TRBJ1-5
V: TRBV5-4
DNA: TGTGCCAGCAGCTTTGCCCCCAGGGAGCCCCAGCATTTT
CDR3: CASSFAPREPQHF

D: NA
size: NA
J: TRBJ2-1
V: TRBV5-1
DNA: TGCGCCAGCAGCTTGGACCCACGGGGCAATGAGCAGTTCTTC
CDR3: CASSLDPRGNEQFF

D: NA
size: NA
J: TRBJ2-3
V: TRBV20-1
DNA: TGCAGTGCTAGAGGGGTGGTTTCAGATACGCAGTATTTT
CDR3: CSARGVVSDTQYF

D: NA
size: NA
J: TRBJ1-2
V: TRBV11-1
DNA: TGTGCCAGCAGCTCAACCGGGGAATACTATGGCTACACCTTC
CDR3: CASSSTGEYYGYTF

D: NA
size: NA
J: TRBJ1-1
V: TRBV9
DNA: TGTGCCAGCAGTGAGAAGGTGACAGAAAACACTGAAGCTTTCTTT
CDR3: CASSEKVTENTEAFF

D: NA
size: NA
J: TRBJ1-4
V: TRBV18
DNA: TGTGCCAGCTCCGCCGGAGGGGGTGAAAAACTGTTTTTT
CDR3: CASSAGGGEKLFF

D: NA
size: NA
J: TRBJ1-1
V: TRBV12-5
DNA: TGTGCTAGTGGTTTGGAGGTGGGAACTGAAGCTTTCTTT
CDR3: CASGLEVGTEAFF